This T cell receptor (beta chain) is from a study of blood T cell repertoires in COVID-19 (dated by TCRdb to 2018 to 2021). As for the study more broadly: Collaborator samples came from the United States, Italy and Spain and covered acute and convalescent phases of COVID-19. The prospective study material was composed of cDNA or gDNA derived from T cells, B-cell-depleted T cells, or PBMCs. Subjects who had been exposed to COVID-19, were actively infected with it, or had recovered from it provided the deeply sampled blood TCRbeta repertoires that made up the dataset. The repertoires were released in a freely available public database meant as a resource for research on the immune response to SARS-CoV-2. Samples came from the ongoing ImmuneRACE study (first 160 participants) plus 1,254 subjects from 6 global collaborators. Sample metadata almost always included a de-identified subject ID, COVID-19 status, age in years and sex. Where available, HLA class I and class II types were taken from metadata supplied by the sample provider and were not determined by assay-based typing.

Details on this clone: The specificity of this receptor is unknown. No much larger clone is present one base from it, and per-base qualities are unavailable.

TCRbeta CDR3 regions were amplified from genomic DNA using the immunoSEQ Assay, a bias-controlled multiplex PCR. The study's own analysis went as follows. Within the assay, amplification of reference gene primers was used to estimate how many nucleated cells each sample contained. To quantify the absolute abundance of each unique TCRbeta CDR3 rearrangement, sequence reads were collapsed and filtered. For each sample, productive Simpson clonality was calculated as the square root of Simpson's diversity index over productive rearrangements. This immuneACCESS table, as held by TCRdb, lists in-frame sequences with V and J called but not all clones. Of the missing ones, under half trace to an unresolved V gene in checked studies; the others have no known cause. For V, J and clone size, that table is used; D and trimming come from the DNA. This sample is represented by some 240,000 clones; roughly 84% of them were singletons. Roughly a tenth of the sample comes from the top ten.

The V end loses 0 bases and the J end loses 5 bases, and a stretch of 11 bases separates them. CDR1 and CDR2 are read off the germline V gene as MNHEY and SVGAGI. From the cysteine through the phenylalanine, the CDR3 covers 15 amino acids. Just CDR3 DNA is preserved here, 45 bases in frame from base 1. Whole blood was collected in K2EDTA tubes by collaborating institutions according to the institutions' own protocols. For TCRbeta analysis, collaborators shipped samples in one of three forms: frozen whole blood, isolated PBMCs, or DNA extracted from either of those sample types. Points the paper makes about the study in general: Clinical and demographic metadata were provided uncurated, with the amount varying by source and participant.

This TCR came from a man in his forties or fifties with active or convalescent COVID-19. The chain was built from TRBV6-5 and TRBJ1-5; the D gene remains uncertain. The sequenced sample was peripheral blood. The CDR3 protein sequence reads: CASSYSSTPDQPQHF. The bases read TGTGCCAGCAGTTACTCGTCGACTCCCGATCAGCCCCAGCATTTT.